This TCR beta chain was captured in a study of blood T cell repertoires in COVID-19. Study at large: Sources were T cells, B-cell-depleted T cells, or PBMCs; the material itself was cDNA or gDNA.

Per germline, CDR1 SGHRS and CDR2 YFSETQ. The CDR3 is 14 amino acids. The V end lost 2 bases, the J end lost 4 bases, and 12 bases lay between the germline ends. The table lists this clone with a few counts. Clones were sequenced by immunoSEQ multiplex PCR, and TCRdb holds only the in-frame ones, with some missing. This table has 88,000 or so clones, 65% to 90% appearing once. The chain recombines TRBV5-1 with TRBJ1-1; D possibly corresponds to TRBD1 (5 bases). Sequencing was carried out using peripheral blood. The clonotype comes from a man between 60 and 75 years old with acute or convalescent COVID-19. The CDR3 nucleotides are TGCGCCAGCAGCTTAGGTCCCACAGGCACTGAAGCTTTCTTT. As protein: CASSLGPTGTEAFF.